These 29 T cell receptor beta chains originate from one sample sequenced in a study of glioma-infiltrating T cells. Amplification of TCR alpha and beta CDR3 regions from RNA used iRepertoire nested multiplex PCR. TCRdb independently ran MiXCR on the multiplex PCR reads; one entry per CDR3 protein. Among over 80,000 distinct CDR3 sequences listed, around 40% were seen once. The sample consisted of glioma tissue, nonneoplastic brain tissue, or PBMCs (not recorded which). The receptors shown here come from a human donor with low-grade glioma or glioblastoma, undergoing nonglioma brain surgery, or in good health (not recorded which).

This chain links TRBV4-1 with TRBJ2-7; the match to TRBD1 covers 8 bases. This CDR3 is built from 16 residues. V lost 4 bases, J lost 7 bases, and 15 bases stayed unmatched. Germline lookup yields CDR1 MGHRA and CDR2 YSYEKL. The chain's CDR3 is CASSLDGQGLFLEQYF. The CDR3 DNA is TGCGCCAGCAGCCTGGACGGACAGGGACTCTTTTTGGAGCAGTACTTC.

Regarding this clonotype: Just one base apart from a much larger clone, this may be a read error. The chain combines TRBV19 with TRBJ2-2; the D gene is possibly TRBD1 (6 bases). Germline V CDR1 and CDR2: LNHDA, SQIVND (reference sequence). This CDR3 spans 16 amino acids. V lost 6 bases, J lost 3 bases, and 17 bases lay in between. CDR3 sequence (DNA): TGTGCCAGTAGGGCAGTACAGGGCAGAGACACCGGGGAGCTGTTTTTT. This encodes CASRAVQGRDTGELFF.

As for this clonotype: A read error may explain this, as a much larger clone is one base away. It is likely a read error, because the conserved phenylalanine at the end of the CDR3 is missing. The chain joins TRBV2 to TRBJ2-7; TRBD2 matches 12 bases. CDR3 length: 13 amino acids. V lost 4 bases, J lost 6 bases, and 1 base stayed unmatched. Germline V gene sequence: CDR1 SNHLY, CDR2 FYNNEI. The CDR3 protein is CASSGLAGVEQYL. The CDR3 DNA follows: TGTGCCAGCAGTGGACTAGCGGGGGTCGAGCAGTACCTC.

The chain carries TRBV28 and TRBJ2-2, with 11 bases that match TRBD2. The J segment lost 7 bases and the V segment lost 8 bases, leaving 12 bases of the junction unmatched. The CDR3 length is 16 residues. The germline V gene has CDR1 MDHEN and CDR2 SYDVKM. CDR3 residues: CASLNRPTSGGGELFF. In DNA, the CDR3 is TGTGCCAGCTTAAACCGACCTACTAGCGGGGGCGGGGAGCTGTTTTTT.

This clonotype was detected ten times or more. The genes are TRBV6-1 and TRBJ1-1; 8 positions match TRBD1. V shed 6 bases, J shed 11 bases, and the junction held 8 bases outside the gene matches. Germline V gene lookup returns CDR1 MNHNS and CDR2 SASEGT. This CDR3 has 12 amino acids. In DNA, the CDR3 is TGTGCCAGCAGCCTCCGGACAGGGACGGCTTTCTTT. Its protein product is CASSLRTGTAFF.

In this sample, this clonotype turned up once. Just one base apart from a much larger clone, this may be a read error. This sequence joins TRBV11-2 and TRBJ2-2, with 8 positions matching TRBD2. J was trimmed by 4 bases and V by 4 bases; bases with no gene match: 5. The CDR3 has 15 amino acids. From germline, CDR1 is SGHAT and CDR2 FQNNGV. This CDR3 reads CASSSGTRGTGELFF. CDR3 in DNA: TGTGCCAGCAGCTCCGGGACTAGGGGCACCGGGGAGCTGTTTTTT.

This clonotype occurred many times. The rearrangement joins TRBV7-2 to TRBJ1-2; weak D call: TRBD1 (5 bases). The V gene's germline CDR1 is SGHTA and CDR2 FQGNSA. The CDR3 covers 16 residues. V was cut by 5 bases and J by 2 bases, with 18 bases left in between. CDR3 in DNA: TGTGCCAGCAGCCCATCCGTGGCGGGGACGAACTATGGCTACACCTTC. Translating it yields CASSPSVAGTNYGYTF. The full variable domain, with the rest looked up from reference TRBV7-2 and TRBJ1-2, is GAGVSQSPSNKVTEKGKDVELRCDPISGHTALYWYRQSLGQGLEFLIYFQGNSAPDKSGLPSDRFSAERTGGSVSTLTIQRTQQEDSAVYLCASSPSVAGTNYGYTFGSGTRLTVV.

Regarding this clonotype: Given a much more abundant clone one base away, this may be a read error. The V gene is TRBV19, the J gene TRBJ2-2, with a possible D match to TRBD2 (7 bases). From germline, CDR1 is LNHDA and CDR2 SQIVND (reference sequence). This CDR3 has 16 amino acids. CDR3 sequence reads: CACSNIQGAGTGELFF. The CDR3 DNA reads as TGTGCCTGTAGTAATATACAGGGAGCGGGGACCGGGGAGCTGTTTTTT. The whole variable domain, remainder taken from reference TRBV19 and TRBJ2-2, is DGGITQSPKYLFRKEGQNVTLSCEQNLNHDAMYWYRQDPGQGLRLIYYSQIVNDFQKGDIAEGYSVSREKKESFPLTVTSAQKNPTAFYLCACSNIQGAGTGELFFGEGSRLTVL.

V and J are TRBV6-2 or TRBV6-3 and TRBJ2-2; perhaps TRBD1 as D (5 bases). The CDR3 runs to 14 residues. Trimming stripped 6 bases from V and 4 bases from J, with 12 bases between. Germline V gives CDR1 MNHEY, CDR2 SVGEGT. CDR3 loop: CASRRTLLTGELFF. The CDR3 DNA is TGTGCCAGCAGGAGGACATTACTCACCGGGGAGCTGTTTTTT.

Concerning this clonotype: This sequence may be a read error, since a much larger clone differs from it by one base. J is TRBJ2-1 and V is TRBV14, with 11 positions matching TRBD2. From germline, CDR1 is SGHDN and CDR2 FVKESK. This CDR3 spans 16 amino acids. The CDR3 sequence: CASSHIAGGPNNGQFF. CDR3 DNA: TGTGCCAGCAGCCATATAGCGGGGGGGCCCAACAATGGGCAGTTCTTC.

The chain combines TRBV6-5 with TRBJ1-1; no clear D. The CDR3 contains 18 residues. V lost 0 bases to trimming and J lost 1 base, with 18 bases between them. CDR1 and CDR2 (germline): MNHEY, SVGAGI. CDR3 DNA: TGTGCCAGCAGTTACTCAAAGACTAGCGGACGGGCGAACACTGAAGCTTTCTTT. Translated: CASSYSKTSGRANTEAFF.

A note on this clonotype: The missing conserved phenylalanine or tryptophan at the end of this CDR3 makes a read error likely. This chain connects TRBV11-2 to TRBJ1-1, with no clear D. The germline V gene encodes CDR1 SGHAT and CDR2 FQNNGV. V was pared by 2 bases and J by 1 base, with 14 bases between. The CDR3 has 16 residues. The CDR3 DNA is TGTGCCAGCAGCTTAATAAAGATATCGAGGAACACTGAAGCTTTCCTT. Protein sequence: CASSLIKISRNTEAFL.

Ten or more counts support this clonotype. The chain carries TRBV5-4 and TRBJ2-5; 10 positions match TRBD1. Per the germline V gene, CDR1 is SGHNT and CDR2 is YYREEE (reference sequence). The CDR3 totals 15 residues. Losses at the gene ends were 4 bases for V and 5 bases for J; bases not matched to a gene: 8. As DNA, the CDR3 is TGTGCCAGCAGCCTCCGGGACAGGGGACGGGAGACCCAGTACTTC. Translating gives CASSLRDRGRETQYF.

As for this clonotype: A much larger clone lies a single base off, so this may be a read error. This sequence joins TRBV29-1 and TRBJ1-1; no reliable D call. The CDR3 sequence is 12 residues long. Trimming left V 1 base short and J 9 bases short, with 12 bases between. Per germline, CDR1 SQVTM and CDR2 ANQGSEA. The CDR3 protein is CSVEVSRGKAFF. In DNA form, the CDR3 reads TGCAGCGTTGAAGTGTCTCGTGGGAAAGCTTTCTTT.

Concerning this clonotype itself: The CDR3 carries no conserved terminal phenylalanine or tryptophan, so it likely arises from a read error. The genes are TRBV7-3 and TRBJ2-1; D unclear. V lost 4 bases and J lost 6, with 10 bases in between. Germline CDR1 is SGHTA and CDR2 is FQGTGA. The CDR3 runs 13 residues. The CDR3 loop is CASSSARFNEQFS. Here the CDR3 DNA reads TGTGCCAGCAGCTCCGCCAGATTCAATGAGCAGTTCTCC.

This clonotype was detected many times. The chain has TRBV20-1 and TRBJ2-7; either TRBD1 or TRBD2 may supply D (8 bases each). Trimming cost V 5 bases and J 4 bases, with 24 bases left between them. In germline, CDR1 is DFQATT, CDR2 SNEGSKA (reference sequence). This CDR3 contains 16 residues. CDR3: CSASGGPGQGYYEQYF. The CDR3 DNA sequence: TGCAGTGCTTCGGGAGGGCCCGGACAGGGCTATTACGAGCAGTACTTC.

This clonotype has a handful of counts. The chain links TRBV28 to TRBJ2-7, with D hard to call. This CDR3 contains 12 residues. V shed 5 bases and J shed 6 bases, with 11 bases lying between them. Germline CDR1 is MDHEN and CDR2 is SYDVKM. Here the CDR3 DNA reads TGTGCCAGCAGTGCCCTTCCCGGCGAGCAGTACTTC. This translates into CASSALPGEQYF.

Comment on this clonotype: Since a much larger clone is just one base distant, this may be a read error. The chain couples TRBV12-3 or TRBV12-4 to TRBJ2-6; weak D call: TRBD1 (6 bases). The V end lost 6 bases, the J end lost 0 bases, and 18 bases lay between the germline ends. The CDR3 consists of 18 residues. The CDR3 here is CASRSFDRPLSGANVLTF. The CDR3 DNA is TGTGCCAGCAGATCCTTCGACAGGCCCCTCTCTGGGGCCAACGTCCTGACTTTC.

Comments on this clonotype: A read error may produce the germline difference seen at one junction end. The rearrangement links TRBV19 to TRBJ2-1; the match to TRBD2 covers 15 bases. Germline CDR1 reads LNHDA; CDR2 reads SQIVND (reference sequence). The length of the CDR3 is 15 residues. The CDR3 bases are TGTGCCATAACCGGGACTAGCGGGGGGTACAATGACCAGTCCTTC. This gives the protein CAITGTSGGYNDQSF.

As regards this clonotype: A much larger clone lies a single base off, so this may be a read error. The CDR3 DNA follows: TGTGCCAGCAGCCCTCTCTCGGGGGACACCATATATTTT. Encoded protein: CASSPLSGDTIYF. This chain links TRBV7-3 with TRBJ1-3, with D perhaps matching TRBD1 (5 bases). Germline V gene sequence: CDR1 SGHTA, CDR2 FQGTGA. Trimming cost V 5 bases and J 8 bases, with 13 bases left between them. This CDR3 has 13 amino acids.

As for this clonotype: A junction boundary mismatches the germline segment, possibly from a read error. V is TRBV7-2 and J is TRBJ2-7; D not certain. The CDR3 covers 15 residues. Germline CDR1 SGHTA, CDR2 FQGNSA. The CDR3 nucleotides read TGTGCCAGCAGCTTAGTAGGGAAATACCTATACGAACAGTACTTC. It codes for CASSLVGKYLYEQYF.

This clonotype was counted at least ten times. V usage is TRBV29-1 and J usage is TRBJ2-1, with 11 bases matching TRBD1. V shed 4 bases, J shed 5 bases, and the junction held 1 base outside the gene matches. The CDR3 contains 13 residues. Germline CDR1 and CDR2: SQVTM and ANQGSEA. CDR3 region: CSVVGQGDNEQFF. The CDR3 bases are TGCAGCGTTGTGGGACAGGGGGACAATGAGCAGTTCTTC.

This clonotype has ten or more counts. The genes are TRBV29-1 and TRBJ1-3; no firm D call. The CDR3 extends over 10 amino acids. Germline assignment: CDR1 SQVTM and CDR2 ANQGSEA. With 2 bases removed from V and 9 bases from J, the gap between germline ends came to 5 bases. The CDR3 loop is CSVEWGTIYF. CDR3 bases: TGCAGCGTTGAATGGGGCACCATATATTTT. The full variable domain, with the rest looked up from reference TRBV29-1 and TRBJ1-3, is SAVISQKPSRDICQRGTSLTIQCQVDSQVTMMFWYRQQPGQSLTLIATANQGSEATYESGFVIDKFPISRPNLTFSTLTVSNMSPEDSSIYLCSVEWGTIYFGEGSWLTVV.

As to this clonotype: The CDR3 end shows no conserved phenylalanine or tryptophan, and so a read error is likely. The CDR3 bases are TGTGCCAGCAGTTACTCGGGGCCGAGGGGGGAGCAGTACTCA. Amino acids: CASSYSGPRGEQYS. The chain carries TRBV6-5 and TRBJ2-7; tentative D call: TRBD1 (6 bases). CDR1 is MNHEY and CDR2 is SVGAGI in the germline V gene. V was pared by 0 bases and J by 7 bases, with 13 bases between. The CDR3 spans 14 residues.

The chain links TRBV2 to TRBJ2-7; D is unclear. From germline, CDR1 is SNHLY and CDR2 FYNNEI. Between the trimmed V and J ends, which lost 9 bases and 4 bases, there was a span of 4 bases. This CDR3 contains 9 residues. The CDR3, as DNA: TGTGCCAGTGAATACGAGCAGTACTTC. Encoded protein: CASEYEQYF.

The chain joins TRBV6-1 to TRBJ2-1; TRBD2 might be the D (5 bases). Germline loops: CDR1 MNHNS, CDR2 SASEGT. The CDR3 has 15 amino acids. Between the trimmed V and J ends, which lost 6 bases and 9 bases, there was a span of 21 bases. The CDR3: CASSPVGKGIVEQFF. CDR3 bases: TGTGCCAGCAGCCCAGTCGGGAAGGGCATTGTTGAGCAGTTCTTC.

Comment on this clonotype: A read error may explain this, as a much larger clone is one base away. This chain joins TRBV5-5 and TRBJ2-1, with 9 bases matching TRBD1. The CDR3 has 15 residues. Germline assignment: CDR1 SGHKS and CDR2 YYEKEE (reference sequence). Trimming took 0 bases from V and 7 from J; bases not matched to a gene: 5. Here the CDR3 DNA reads TGTGCCAGCAGCTTGGCCGGACAGGGGAAAAATGAGCAGTTCTTC. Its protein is CASSLAGQGKNEQFF.

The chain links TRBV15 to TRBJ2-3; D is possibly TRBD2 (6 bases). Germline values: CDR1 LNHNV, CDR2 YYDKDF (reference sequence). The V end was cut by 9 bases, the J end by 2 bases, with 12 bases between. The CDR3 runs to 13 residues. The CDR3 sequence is CATMGGNTDTQYF. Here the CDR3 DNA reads TGTGCCACAATGGGGGGTAACACAGATACGCAGTATTTT.

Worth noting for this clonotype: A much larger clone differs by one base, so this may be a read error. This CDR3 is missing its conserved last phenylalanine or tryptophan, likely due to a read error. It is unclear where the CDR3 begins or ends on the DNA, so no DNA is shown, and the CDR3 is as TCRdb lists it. This CDR3 reads CASSLAGSAGKFL. The chain combines TRBV7-9 with TRBJ2-1. Per the germline V gene, CDR1 is SEHNR and CDR2 is FQNEAQ (reference sequence). Inclusive of both ends, the CDR3 amounts to 13 amino acids.